Below, 27 T cell receptor beta chains from the same sample are listed, as sequenced in a study of cytomegalovirus exposure and HLA in healthy donors. Profiled with immunoSEQ multiplex PCR; TCRdb holds only in-frame clones, not every one. The sample includes roughly 59,000 clones, about 92% of them seen just once. The material sequenced was PBMCs. The source of these receptors is a man younger than 35 in good health and CMV-seropositive.

V is TRBV30 and J is TRBJ1-2; 7 bases match TRBD1. Germline CDR1 is GTSNPN and CDR2 is SVGIG (reference sequence). This CDR3 has 17 residues. Trimming removed 5 bases from V and 5 bases from J; junction bases left unmatched: 20. CDR3: CAWFFPLRQGQGYGYTF. For the CDR3, the DNA is TGTGCCTGGTTTTTCCCCCTGAGACAGGGCCAAGGGTATGGCTACACCTTC.

This clone was seen only once. The chain recombines TRBV6-8 with TRBJ1-4; the D is unclear. The CDR3 is 14 amino acids. V lost 5 bases and J 4 bases, leaving 11 bases between the germline ends. Germline V gene sequence: CDR1 MNHGY, CDR2 SAAAGT. DNA of the CDR3: TGTGCCAGCAGTATCTCCTTCCTTAATGAAAAACTGTTTTTT. It yields the protein CASSISFLNEKLFF.

The gene calls are TRBV10-3 and TRBJ2-7; 7 bases align to TRBD2. Germline V gene lookup returns CDR1 ENHRY and CDR2 SYGVKD. The CDR3 contains 18 residues. J was trimmed by 4 bases and V by 6 bases; bases with no gene match: 21. CDR3: CAIRGHAGSGEISYEQYF. The CDR3 DNA reads as TGTGCCATCAGAGGGCATGCAGGGAGCGGGGAAATAAGTTACGAGCAGTACTTC.

The V call is TRBV27, the J call TRBJ2-7; a weak D match, TRBD1 (6 bases). CDR3 length: 16 residues. Trimming pared 0 bases from V and 0 bases from J, leaving 12 bases between. Germline values: CDR1 MNHEY, CDR2 SMNVEV (reference sequence). For the CDR3, the DNA is TGTGCCAGCAGTTTATCGGCACAGGGTCTCTCCTACGAGCAGTACTTC. Protein product: CASSLSAQGLSYEQYF.

The rearrangement joins TRBV7-9 to TRBJ2-2; 11 bases map to TRBD2. Per germline, CDR1 SEHNR and CDR2 FQNEAQ (reference sequence). Germline trimming cut 5 bases from V and 2 bases from J; bases unmatched to any gene: 7. CDR3 size: 17 residues. In DNA, the CDR3 is TGTGCCAGCAGCGCGCGACTAGCGGGAATTAACACCGGGGAGCTGTTTTTT. It translates to CASSARLAGINTGELFF.

The chain joins TRBV7-9 to TRBJ2-2; 10 bases align to TRBD1. Looked up from germline, CDR1 is SEHNR and CDR2 is FQNEAQ (reference sequence). V lost 4 bases and J lost 6; bases outside the gene matches: 2. The CDR3 has 14 residues. CDR3 bases: TGTGCCAGCAGCTCTGGGACAGGGGCCGGGGAGCTGTTTTTT. Translation: CASSSGTGAGELFF.

The rearrangement links TRBV21-1 to TRBJ2-7; the D call in the table, TRBD2, was not verified against the DNA. TRBV21-1 is classified as a pseudogene. The CDR3 contains 15 residues. CDR3 sequence reads: CASSLTSGTSYEQYF. CDR3 sequence (DNA): TGTGCCAGCAGCCTTACTAGCGGGACCTCCTACGAGCAGTACTTC.

The V and J genes are TRBV6-1 and TRBJ2-5; TRBD1 aligns across 7 bases. Germline-derived CDR1 and CDR2 are MNHNS and SASEGT. CDR3 length equals 11 residues. CDR3 in amino acids: CGTGEIETQYF. CDR3 in DNA: TGTGGCACAGGGGAAATAGAGACCCAGTACTTC.

The V gene is TRBV9, the J gene TRBJ1-3, with TRBD1 as a possible D gene (5 bases). This CDR3 has 13 residues. V lost 2 bases to trimming and J lost 5 bases, with 8 bases between them. The germline V gene has CDR1 SGDLS and CDR2 YYNGEE. CDR3: CASSVGQRNTIYF. The DNA of the CDR3 is TGTGCCAGCAGCGTGGGGCAGAGAAACACCATATATTTT.

The V and J genes are TRBV27 and TRBJ1-2; 10 nucleotides line up with TRBD1. CDR1 MNHEY and CDR2 SMNVEV come from the germline V gene (reference sequence). This CDR3 has 15 residues. V trimming: 8 bases; J trimming: 0 bases; junction bases outside the gene matches: 6. The CDR3 region has the DNA TGTGCCAGCCGACAGGGGGCTTCTTCTAACTATGGCTACACCTTC. As protein: CASRQGASSNYGYTF.

V usage is TRBV9 and J usage is TRBJ2-1, with D tentatively TRBD2 (5 bases). The CDR3 sequence is 17 residues long. Germline V lookup: CDR1 SGDLS, CDR2 YYNGEE. Between the trimmed V and J ends, which lost 3 bases and 7 bases, there was a span of 23 bases. The chain's CDR3 is CASSDPAGERLVNEQFF. The CDR3 coding sequence is TGTGCCAGCAGCGATCCGGCCGGGGAGCGGTTGGTGAATGAGCAGTTCTTC.

This clone was counted a single time. The rearrangement joins TRBV5-1 to TRBJ2-2, with 11 bases matching TRBD2. Germline V gene lookup returns CDR1 SGHRS and CDR2 YFSETQ. The CDR3 sequence is 19 residues long. Trimming at V came to 4 bases and at J to 1 base, leaving 12 bases not matched to a gene. Written as DNA, the CDR3 is TGCGCCAGCAGCGACTCCGGGACTAGCGGCCCCGGGAACACCGGGGAGCTGTTTTTT. The encoded protein is CASSDSGTSGPGNTGELFF.

The CDR3 loop is CAISESSALAEAFF. The CDR3 DNA follows: TGTGCCATCAGTGAGTCGAGCGCGTTGGCTGAAGCTTTCTTT. This chain uses TRBV10-3 with TRBJ1-1; D not certain. The CDR3 consists of 14 residues. The V gene's germline CDR1 is ENHRY and CDR2 SYGVKD. Trimming removed 0 bases at V and 6 bases at J, with 11 bases between.

This clone was found once. The chain couples TRBV9 to TRBJ2-6, with D unclear. The CDR3 extends over 17 amino acids. V was pared by 0 bases and J by 0 bases, with 10 bases between. Germline assignment: CDR1 SGDLS and CDR2 YYNGEE. The CDR3 DNA reads TGTGCCAGCAGCGTAGCCGGTGTTAGCTCTGGGGCCAACGTCCTGACTTTC. Translation: CASSVAGVSSGANVLTF.

V and J are TRBV2 and TRBJ2-5; TRBD2 is a possible D gene (5 bases). Trimming stripped 6 bases from V and 8 bases from J, with 19 bases between. The CDR3 spans 14 residues. CDR1 and CDR2 from the germline V gene are SNHLY and FYNNEI. CDR3 region: CASSASGFGETQYF. For the CDR3, the DNA is TGTGCCAGCAGCGCCTCGGGGTTTGGGGAAACCCAGTACTTC.

The rearrangement uses TRBV5-1 and TRBJ1-2; D is perhaps TRBD1 (5 bases). The V and J ends lost 2 bases and 4 bases respectively, with 9 bases between them. The germline V gene has CDR1 SGHRS and CDR2 YFSETQ. The CDR3 has 13 residues. The CDR3 sequence is CASSFDSTYGYTF. CDR3 nucleotide sequence: TGCGCCAGCAGCTTTGACAGCACCTATGGCTACACCTTC.

The chain recombines TRBV9 with TRBJ1-4; no clear D. V lost 0 bases and J 4 bases, leaving 10 bases between the germline ends. CDR1 is SGDLS, CDR2 YYNGEE, per germline. This CDR3 has 15 amino acids. This CDR3 is CASSVAVSFNEKLFF. CDR3 bases: TGTGCCAGCAGCGTAGCTGTCAGTTTTAATGAAAAACTGTTTTTT.

The rearrangement links TRBV15 to TRBJ1-5; 8 bases line up with TRBD1. This CDR3 region has 17 residues. Trimming cost V 5 bases and J 2 bases; bases outside gene matches: 11. Germline CDR1 reads LNHNV; CDR2 reads YYDKDF (reference sequence). CDR3 bases: TGTGCCACCAGCCCACAGGGGGTGTCTTCGGGCAATCAGCCCCAGCATTTT. It codes for CATSPQGVSSGNQPQHF.

The chain is built from TRBV6-6 and TRBJ2-1, with TRBD2 identical over 8 bases. J lost 5 bases, V lost 5 bases, and 11 bases had no gene match. Germline V gene data show CDR1 as MNHNY and CDR2 as SVGAGI (reference sequence). This CDR3 is 16 amino acids long. This CDR3 reads CASSPNPAGVNNEQFF. CDR3 coding DNA: TGTGCCAGCAGTCCAAACCCAGCGGGAGTAAACAATGAGCAGTTCTTC.

This clone was seen a handful of times. The rearrangement uses TRBV6-1 and TRBJ2-4, with D possibly matching TRBD2 (6 bases). The length of the CDR3 is 14 residues. The V gene's germline CDR1 is MNHNS and CDR2 SASEGT. With 6 bases removed from V and 6 bases from J, the gap between germline ends came to 15 bases. The CDR3 coding sequence is TGTGCCAGCAGCGCCGGGACGGAGGGAAACATTCAGTACTTC. Amino acids: CASSAGTEGNIQYF.

The genes are TRBV5-4 and TRBJ2-5; TRBD2 aligns across 12 bases. Germline V gene lookup returns CDR1 SGHNT and CDR2 YYREEE (reference sequence). V dropped 4 bases and J dropped 4; count of bases not matched to a gene: 8. This CDR3 has 16 amino acids. CDR3 sequence: CASSRTSGEVGETQYF. In DNA, the CDR3 is TGTGCCAGCAGCCGGACTAGCGGGGAGGTGGGAGAGACCCAGTACTTC.

This rearrangement joins TRBV10-3 to TRBJ1-2; 7 positions match TRBD1. The junction had 6 bases not matched to a gene; V was cut back by 6 bases and J by 5 bases. The germline gives CDR1 ENHRY, CDR2 SYGVKD. The CDR3 extends over 13 amino acids. The CDR3 bases are TGTGCCATCAGACCGACAGGGACTTATGGCTACACCTTC. This translates into CAIRPTGTYGYTF.

The chain has TRBV6-4 and TRBJ2-7, with 9 bases identical to TRBD2. J gave up 4 bases and V 5 bases, and 9 bases lay outside the gene matches. This CDR3 spans 15 amino acids. Germline loops: CDR1 MRHNA, CDR2 SNTAGT. The CDR3 region is CASSPKAGGTYEQYF. The CDR3 DNA sequence: TGTGCCAGCAGTCCGAAAGCGGGAGGAACGTACGAGCAGTACTTC.

The chain carries TRBV28 and TRBJ1-2, with D tentatively TRBD1 (6 bases). Germline V lookup: CDR1 MDHEN, CDR2 SYDVKM. This CDR3 has 12 residues. The V end lost 5 bases, the J end lost 4 bases, and 8 bases lay between the germline ends. CDR3 DNA: TGTGCCAGCAGTGACAGGATCTATGGCTACACCTTC. Its translation is CASSDRIYGYTF.

In this sample, this clone turned up a few times. The rearrangement uses TRBV10-3 and TRBJ2-7, with 7 bases identical to TRBD1. The length of the CDR3 is 14 residues. Unmatched junction bases numbered 12, after V lost 6 bases and J lost 7 bases. The germline V gene has CDR1 ENHRY and CDR2 SYGVKD. The CDR3 coding sequence is TGTGCCATCAGCACACCGGGACAGCGTTGGGAGCAGTACTTC. It is translated as CAISTPGQRWEQYF.

The gene calls are TRBV7-6 and TRBJ2-3; 7 positions agree with TRBD1. The CDR3 runs to 14 residues. Germline V gene sequence: CDR1 SGHVS, CDR2 FNYEAQ. Germline trimming cut 4 bases from V and 2 bases from J; bases unmatched to any gene: 3. CDR3 amino acids: CASSSGQDTDTQYF. The CDR3 region has the DNA TGTGCCAGCAGCTCCGGACAGGACACAGATACGCAGTATTTT.

This rearrangement joins TRBV6-1 to TRBJ1-1; weak D call: TRBD1 (5 bases). The germline V and J ends were trimmed by 4 bases and 3 bases, with 15 bases remaining between them. This CDR3 contains 15 residues. Germline values: CDR1 MNHNS, CDR2 SASEGT. The CDR3 sequence is CASSVEGQGYTEAFF. The CDR3 DNA reads TGTGCCAGCAGTGTGGAGGGCCAGGGTTACACTGAAGCTTTCTTT.